The rows below give T cell receptor beta chains drawn from one sample of a study of cytomegalovirus exposure and HLA in healthy donors. Profiling relied on immunoSEQ multiplex PCR, and the TCRdb table lists in-frame clones only, not all of them. Among fewer than 250,000 clones listed, around 73% were seen once. Sequenced: PBMCs. These receptors were taken from a woman aged 25 to 45 in good health and CMV-seropositive. Both conserved end residues are part of each CDR3. Fields, in order: CDR3 protein, CDR3 DNA, D gene, V gene, clone size, J gene. The D gene is left open where the match is weak. Clone size, where shown, is once, few, many, or a class for clones that have expanded.

CDR3 protein: CASSLRAPSGANVLTF; CDR3 DNA: TGTGCCAGCAGCTTACGAGCGCCCTCTGGGGCCAACGTCCTGACTTTC; D gene: .; V gene: TRBV7-2; clone size: .; J gene: TRBJ2-6
CDR3 protein: CASRGGLGNQPQHF; CDR3 DNA: TGTGCCAGTAGAGGGGGTCTCGGCAATCAGCCCCAGCATTTT; D gene: .; V gene: TRBV19; clone size: few; J gene: TRBJ1-5
CDR3 protein: CASSERGGRTAGELFF; CDR3 DNA: TGTGCCAGCAGCGAGCGGGGTGGCCGTACGGCAGGGGAGCTGTTTTTT; D gene: TRBD2; V gene: TRBV2; clone size: .; J gene: TRBJ2-2
CDR3 protein: CSVEIGQGSGANVLTF; CDR3 DNA: TGCAGCGTTGAAATTGGACAGGGCTCTGGGGCCAACGTCCTGACTTTC; D gene: TRBD1; V gene: TRBV29-1; clone size: .; J gene: TRBJ2-6
CDR3 protein: CASKYGLAATYEQYF; CDR3 DNA: TGTGCCAGCAAATATGGACTAGCGGCAACCTACGAGCAGTACTTC; D gene: TRBD2; V gene: TRBV5-6; clone size: few; J gene: TRBJ2-7
CDR3 protein: CSAGLDTEAFF; CDR3 DNA: TGCAGTGCTGGGCTCGACACTGAAGCTTTCTTT; D gene: .; V gene: TRBV20-1; clone size: .; J gene: TRBJ1-1
CDR3 protein: CASSWGGLAGAEQYF; CDR3 DNA: TGTGCCAGCAGTTGGGGAGGACTAGCGGGAGCCGAGCAGTACTTC; D gene: TRBD2; V gene: TRBV27; clone size: .; J gene: TRBJ2-7
CDR3 protein: CASSLIQGAQDYGYTF; CDR3 DNA: TGTGCCAGCAGCCTAATCCAGGGGGCGCAGGACTATGGCTACACCTTC; D gene: TRBD1; V gene: TRBV7-9; clone size: .; J gene: TRBJ1-2
CDR3 protein: CASSYLRGRNEQFF; CDR3 DNA: TGTGCCAGCAGCTACCTCAGGGGGCGGAATGAGCAGTTCTTC; D gene: TRBD1; V gene: TRBV11-2; clone size: .; J gene: TRBJ2-1
CDR3 protein: CASSARDRGNTEAFF; CDR3 DNA: TGTGCCAGCAGTGCCCGGGACAGGGGGAACACTGAAGCTTTCTTT; D gene: TRBD1; V gene: TRBV28; clone size: few; J gene: TRBJ1-1
CDR3 protein: CASSLGTGVWQFF; CDR3 DNA: TGTGCCAGCAGTTTAGGGACGGGAGTATGGCAGTTCTTC; D gene: .; V gene: TRBV28; clone size: few; J gene: TRBJ2-1
CDR3 protein: CASSLDGEVWMETQYF; CDR3 DNA: TGCGCCAGCAGCTTGGATGGAGAGGTTTGGATGGAGACCCAGTACTTC; D gene: .; V gene: TRBV5-1; clone size: .; J gene: TRBJ2-5
CDR3 protein: CASSDRVGANVLTF; CDR3 DNA: TGTGCCAGCAGTGATCGGGTTGGGGCCAACGTCCTGACTTTC; D gene: .; V gene: TRBV2; clone size: once; J gene: TRBJ2-6
CDR3 protein: CASSSRQAGELFF; CDR3 DNA: TGTGCCAGCAGCTCGCGACAAGCCGGGGAGCTGTTTTTT; D gene: .; V gene: TRBV7-3; clone size: .; J gene: TRBJ2-2
CDR3 protein: CASSVLTSGRGNEQFF; CDR3 DNA: TGTGCCAGCAGCGTGCTGACTAGCGGGAGAGGGAATGAGCAGTTCTTC; D gene: TRBD2; V gene: TRBV5-4; clone size: .; J gene: TRBJ2-1
CDR3 protein: CASKPDRAGNTIYF; CDR3 DNA: TGTGCCAGCAAACCGGACAGGGCTGGAAACACCATATATTTT; D gene: TRBD1; V gene: TRBV2; clone size: few; J gene: TRBJ1-3
CDR3 protein: CASSLWGQGPQPQHF; CDR3 DNA: TGTGCCAGCAGTTTATGGGGACAGGGGCCCCAGCCCCAGCATTTT; D gene: TRBD1; V gene: TRBV28; clone size: .; J gene: TRBJ1-5
CDR3 protein: CASSVAPGSPNTGELFF; CDR3 DNA: TGTGCCAGCAGCGTGGCACCGGGGAGCCCGAACACCGGGGAGCTGTTTTTT; D gene: .; V gene: TRBV9; clone size: .; J gene: TRBJ2-2
CDR3 protein: CASSGQGSYGYTF; CDR3 DNA: TGTGCCAGCAGCGGACAGGGGTCCTATGGCTACACCTTC; D gene: TRBD1; V gene: TRBV7-3; clone size: .; J gene: TRBJ1-2
CDR3 protein: CASSVTGYGYTF; CDR3 DNA: TGTGCCAGCAGCGTAACAGGCTATGGCTACACCTTC; D gene: .; V gene: TRBV9; clone size: .; J gene: TRBJ1-2
CDR3 protein: CASSTPGGQGTEAFF; CDR3 DNA: TGTGCCAGCAGTACTCCGGGGGGCCAGGGCACTGAAGCTTTCTTT; D gene: .; V gene: TRBV6-5; clone size: .; J gene: TRBJ1-1
CDR3 protein: CASSSGTDYGYTF; CDR3 DNA: TGTGCCAGCAGCTCCGGGACAGATTATGGCTACACCTTC; D gene: TRBD1; V gene: TRBV7-6; clone size: .; J gene: TRBJ1-2
CDR3 protein: CASSPRQGFGFGNIQYF; CDR3 DNA: TGTGCCAGCAGCCCCCGACAGGGATTTGGTTTTGGGAACATTCAGTACTTC; D gene: TRBD1; V gene: TRBV11-1; clone size: .; J gene: TRBJ2-4
CDR3 protein: CASSDAGREETQYF; CDR3 DNA: TGTGCCAGCAGTGATGCGGGGCGGGAAGAGACCCAGTACTTC; D gene: .; V gene: TRBV25-1; clone size: .; J gene: TRBJ2-5
CDR3 protein: CASTIKWRKSTGELFF; CDR3 DNA: TGTGCCAGCACCATTAAATGGAGGAAAAGCACCGGGGAGCTGTTTTTT; D gene: .; V gene: TRBV21-1; clone size: .; J gene: TRBJ2-2
CDR3 protein: CASSSRTGVNTEAFF; CDR3 DNA: TGTGCCAGCAGCTCACGGACAGGAGTGAACACTGAAGCTTTCTTT; D gene: TRBD1; V gene: TRBV7-2; clone size: .; J gene: TRBJ1-1
CDR3 protein: CASRKRASGSYEQFF; CDR3 DNA: TGTGCCAGCAGGAAGAGGGCTAGCGGGAGTTATGAGCAGTTCTTC; D gene: TRBD2; V gene: TRBV4-2; clone size: .; J gene: TRBJ2-1
CDR3 protein: CASSEGTGGLTDTQYF; CDR3 DNA: TGTGCCAGCAGTGAAGGGACAGGGGGTCTAACAGATACGCAGTATTTT; D gene: TRBD1; V gene: TRBV2; clone size: .; J gene: TRBJ2-3
CDR3 protein: CASSIGAGELANQPQHF; CDR3 DNA: TGTGCCAGTAGTATTGGGGCAGGGGAGCTGGCCAATCAGCCCCAGCATTTT; D gene: .; V gene: TRBV19; clone size: .; J gene: TRBJ1-5
CDR3 protein: CASSLDRVGVYGYTF; CDR3 DNA: TGTGCCAGCAGTCTGGACAGGGTTGGTGTCTATGGCTACACCTTC; D gene: TRBD1; V gene: TRBV6-5; clone size: .; J gene: TRBJ1-2
CDR3 protein: CASSLGGRRRTEAFF; CDR3 DNA: TGTGCCAGCAGCCTAGGTGGGAGACGGAGGACTGAAGCTTTCTTT; D gene: .; V gene: TRBV7-2; clone size: .; J gene: TRBJ1-1
CDR3 protein: CASSQGLAGGLNEQFF; CDR3 DNA: TGTGCCAGCAGCCAGGGACTAGCGGGGGGTTTGAATGAGCAGTTCTTC; D gene: TRBD2; V gene: TRBV4-2; clone size: .; J gene: TRBJ2-1
CDR3 protein: CASSLNPEDEQFF; CDR3 DNA: TGTGCCAGCAGCTTGAACCCGGAGGATGAGCAGTTCTTC; D gene: .; V gene: TRBV7-3; clone size: few; J gene: TRBJ2-1
CDR3 protein: CASSRRQGPWETQYF; CDR3 DNA: TGTGCCAGCAGTCGAAGACAGGGGCCCTGGGAGACCCAGTACTTC; D gene: TRBD1; V gene: TRBV6-6; clone size: .; J gene: TRBJ2-5
CDR3 protein: CASSWGATNEKLFF; CDR3 DNA: TGTGCCAGCAGCTGGGGAGCAACTAATGAAAAACTGTTTTTT; D gene: .; V gene: TRBV5-4; clone size: .; J gene: TRBJ1-4
CDR3 protein: CASSIAGTGVGNGYTF; CDR3 DNA: TGTGCCAGCAGCATAGCGGGGACAGGGGTAGGGAATGGCTACACCTTC; D gene: TRBD1; V gene: TRBV7-2; clone size: few; J gene: TRBJ1-2
CDR3 protein: CASGGTSGGAYEQYF; CDR3 DNA: TGTGCCAGCGGAGGGACTAGCGGGGGGGCCTACGAGCAGTACTTC; D gene: TRBD2; V gene: TRBV2; clone size: .; J gene: TRBJ2-7
CDR3 protein: CASSGQGGSEAFF; CDR3 DNA: TGCGCCAGCAGTGGACAGGGAGGGTCTGAAGCTTTCTTT; D gene: TRBD1; V gene: TRBV5-1; clone size: few; J gene: TRBJ1-1
CDR3 protein: CASSPWGLYEQYF; CDR3 DNA: TGTGCCAGCTCCCCCTGGGGGCTCTACGAGCAGTACTTC; D gene: .; V gene: TRBV2; clone size: few; J gene: TRBJ2-7
CDR3 protein: CASTMGQRDSPLHF; CDR3 DNA: TGTGCCAGCACCATGGGACAGAGAGATTCACCCCTCCACTTT; D gene: TRBD1; V gene: TRBV5-4; clone size: .; J gene: TRBJ1-6
CDR3 protein: CASKGLALETQYF; CDR3 DNA: TGTGCCAGCAAGGGACTAGCCCTAGAGACCCAGTACTTC; D gene: TRBD2; V gene: TRBV6-1; clone size: .; J gene: TRBJ2-5
CDR3 protein: CASSLGHGTPRSYNEQFF; CDR3 DNA: TGTGCCAGCAGCTTAGGTCATGGGACACCTCGCTCCTACAATGAGCAGTTCTTC; D gene: .; V gene: TRBV7-9; clone size: .; J gene: TRBJ2-1
CDR3 protein: CASSFSGGAPDTQYF; CDR3 DNA: TGTGCCAGCAGTTTTAGCGGGGGGGCTCCAGATACGCAGTATTTT; D gene: TRBD2; V gene: TRBV11-3; clone size: .; J gene: TRBJ2-3
CDR3 protein: CASSLEQRAYGYTF; CDR3 DNA: TGTGCCAGCAGCCTTGAGCAGCGGGCCTATGGCTACACCTTC; D gene: .; V gene: TRBV5-4; clone size: .; J gene: TRBJ1-2
CDR3 protein: CASSQDKPYEQYF; CDR3 DNA: TGTGCCAGCAGCCAGGACAAGCCCTACGAGCAGTACTTC; D gene: .; V gene: TRBV7-9; clone size: .; J gene: TRBJ2-7
CDR3 protein: CASSGTQTGLNGYTF; CDR3 DNA: TGTGCCAGCAGCGGAACGCAAACAGGGCTAAATGGCTACACCTTC; D gene: .; V gene: TRBV9; clone size: .; J gene: TRBJ1-2
CDR3 protein: CASRPGHLTDTQYF; CDR3 DNA: TGTGCCTCCCGGCCGGGACACCTCACAGATACGCAGTATTTT; D gene: .; V gene: TRBV11-2; clone size: .; J gene: TRBJ2-3
CDR3 protein: CASRPAASFSPLHF; CDR3 DNA: TGTGCCAGCAGACCAGCGGCCTCTTTCTCACCCCTCCACTTT; D gene: .; V gene: TRBV27; clone size: .; J gene: TRBJ1-6
CDR3 protein: CASSESPKGGRSGANVLTF; CDR3 DNA: TGCGCCAGCAGTGAGTCCCCTAAAGGGGGCCGTTCCGGGGCCAACGTCCTGACTTTC; D gene: TRBD1; V gene: TRBV10-1; clone size: .; J gene: TRBJ2-6
CDR3 protein: CASSLVGPGLKTYEQYF; CDR3 DNA: TGTGCCAGCAGCTTAGTGGGTCCGGGACTAAAGACTTACGAGCAGTACTTC; D gene: TRBD2; V gene: TRBV7-9; clone size: .; J gene: TRBJ2-7
CDR3 protein: CASSGKPGLAGGPVLNEQFF; CDR3 DNA: TGTGCCAGCAGCGGGAAACCGGGACTAGCGGGAGGGCCAGTGCTTAATGAGCAGTTCTTC; D gene: TRBD2; V gene: TRBV9; clone size: .; J gene: TRBJ2-1